This T cell receptor (beta chain) was found in a study of spatial heterogeneity in lung cancer. Study-wide results and caveats: Among blood samples, ubiquitous expanded tumor TCRs appeared more at resection than at follow-up.

Documented time point: blood at routine non-recurrence follow-up after resection. From tumor, nontumor lung or frozen PBMC, whole RNA was taken unsorted for sequencing. Every molecule of TCR cDNA had its own unique molecular identifier. In TCRdb, the 5' RACE reads were re-called with MiXCR into one record per CDR3 protein. Of about 120,000 distinct CDR3 sequences listed, 10% to 15% are singletons. The CDR3 is 19 amino acids. The J segment lost 0 bases and the V segment lost 6 bases, leaving 15 bases of the junction unmatched. On this clonotype itself: What it recognizes is unknown.

This receptor was obtained from a male donor with early-stage non-small cell lung cancer. V gene TRBV12-3 or TRBV12-4 combines with J gene TRBJ1-5, with 9 positions matching TRBD1. The material sequenced was PBMCs, taken at follow-up. CDR3 nucleotide sequence: TGTGCCAGCAGCTCACCGGGACAGGGATGGGAGTTTAGCAATCAGCCCCAGCATTTT. This encodes CASSSPGQGWEFSNQPQHF.